A selection of T cell receptor beta chains follows, all from one sample in a study of blood T cell repertoires in COVID-19. The data were produced by immunoSEQ multiplex PCR, yet TCRdb's version contains in-frame clones alone and is incomplete. The sample records hundreds of thousands of clones, 83% being singletons. The sequencing input was peripheral blood. All receptors derive from a woman aged 25-40 years with COVID-19, enrolled during active disease. CDR3s include the opening cysteine and the closing phenylalanine or tryptophan. D genes are given only for firm matches. The size entry is marked missing in some rows and otherwise reads once, few, many or a size class.

NA,TRBV7-7,TRBJ1-2,NA,TGTGCCAGCAGCTTAGAGCAGAGGGGCTACACCTTC,CASSLEQRGYTF
NA,TRBV6-5,TRBJ2-5,NA,TGTGCCAGCAGTTCCCTGGCGGGGGAGACCCAGTACTTC,CASSSLAGETQYF
NA,TRBV19,TRBJ1-5,TRBD1,TGTGCCAGTACCTCCTTGACAGGGGGGGGGAATCAGCCCCAGCATTTT,CASTSLTGGGNQPQHF
NA,TRBV4-1,TRBJ1-5,NA,TGCGCCAGCAGCCACACGACCCGAGCAGGGAATAGCAATCAGCCCCAGCATTTT,CASSHTTRAGNSNQPQHF
once,TRBV9,TRBJ2-3,TRBD2,TGTGCCAGCAGCGTCGGACTAGCGGGAGTGGAGGATACGCAGTATTTT,CASSVGLAGVEDTQYF
NA,TRBV28,TRBJ1-6,TRBD1,TGTGCCAGCACTTCTGGGACAGGGAATTCACCCCTCCACTTT,CASTSGTGNSPLHF
NA,TRBV13,TRBJ2-1,TRBD1,TGTGCCAGCAGTAGGGGGACAGGTTTGAGCAATGAGCAGTTCTTC,CASSRGTGLSNEQFF
NA,TRBV7-9,TRBJ2-7,NA,TGTGCCAGCAGCCTACAGGGATTAGGTAACGAGCAGTACTTC,CASSLQGLGNEQYF
NA,TRBV9,TRBJ2-7,TRBD2,TGTGCCAGCAGCGAGGGGACTAGCGGTTACGAGCAGTACTTC,CASSEGTSGYEQYF
NA,TRBV30,TRBJ1-2,TRBD1,TGTGCCTGGAGGCAAAACAGGGGTATCGGCTACACCTTC,CAWRQNRGIGYTF
NA,TRBV27,TRBJ2-5,TRBD1,TGTGCCAGCAGGTTACAGGGGGGACAAGAGACCCAGTACTTC,CASRLQGGQETQYF
NA,TRBV18,TRBJ1-1,NA,TGTGCCAGCTCACCACGACAGTCTCTTAACACTGAAGCTTTCTTT,CASSPRQSLNTEAFF
NA,TRBV2,TRBJ1-2,NA,TGTGCCAGCAGTGCTCTAAGTGGACAGAGATCTTCAGGCTACACCTTC,CASSALSGQRSSGYTF
NA,TRBV6-5,TRBJ1-2,NA,TGTGCCAGCAGTTACACTGCGAGCTATGGCTACACCTTC,CASSYTASYGYTF
once,TRBV2,TRBJ1-2,NA,TGTGCCAGCAGTCCACAGGCCCCGGTGGACTATGGCTACACCTTC,CASSPQAPVDYGYTF
NA,TRBV24-1,TRBJ1-6,NA,TGTGCCACCATTAACGGGGAGCGGCTTACTAGCTCCTATAATTCACCCCTCCACTTT,CATINGERLTSSYNSPLHF
NA,TRBV5-4,TRBJ2-7,TRBD2,TGTGCCAGCAGTAAAGCGGGAGGCGGGGAAGAGCAGTACTTC,CASSKAGGGEEQYF
NA,TRBV30,TRBJ2-3,TRBD2,TGTGCCTCACGACTAGCGGGAGGAACAGATACGCAGTATTTT,CASRLAGGTDTQYF